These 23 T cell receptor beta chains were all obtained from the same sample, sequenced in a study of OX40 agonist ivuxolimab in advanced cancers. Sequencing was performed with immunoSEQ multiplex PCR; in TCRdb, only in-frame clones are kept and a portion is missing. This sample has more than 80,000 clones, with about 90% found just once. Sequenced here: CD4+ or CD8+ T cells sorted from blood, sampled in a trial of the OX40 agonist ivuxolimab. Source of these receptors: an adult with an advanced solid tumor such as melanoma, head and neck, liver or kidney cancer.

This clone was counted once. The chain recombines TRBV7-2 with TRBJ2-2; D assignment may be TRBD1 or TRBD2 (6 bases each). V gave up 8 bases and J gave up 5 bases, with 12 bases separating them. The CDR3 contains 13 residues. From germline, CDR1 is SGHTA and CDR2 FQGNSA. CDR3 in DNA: TGTGCCAGCCGGGGGCAACAAACCGGGGAGCTGTTTTTT. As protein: CASRGQQTGELFF.

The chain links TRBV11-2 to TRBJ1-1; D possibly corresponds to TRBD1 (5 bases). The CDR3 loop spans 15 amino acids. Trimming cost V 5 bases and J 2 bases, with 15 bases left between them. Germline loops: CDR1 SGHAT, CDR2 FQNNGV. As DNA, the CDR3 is TGTGCCAGCAGCAGCTCCGGGACGGCTAACACTGAAGCTTTCTTT. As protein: CASSSSGTANTEAFF.

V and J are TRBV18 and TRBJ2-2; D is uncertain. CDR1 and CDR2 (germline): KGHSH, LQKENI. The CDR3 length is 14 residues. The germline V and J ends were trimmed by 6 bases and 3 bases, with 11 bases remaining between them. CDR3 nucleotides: TGTGCCAGCTCGCGCAACAGTGACACCGGGGAGCTGTTTTTT. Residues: CASSRNSDTGELFF.

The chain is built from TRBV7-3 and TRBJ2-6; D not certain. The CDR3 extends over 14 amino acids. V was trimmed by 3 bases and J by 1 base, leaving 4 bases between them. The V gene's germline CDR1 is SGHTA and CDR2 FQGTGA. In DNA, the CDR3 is TGTGCCAGCAGCTTGGGGTCTGGGGCCAACGTCCTGACTTTC. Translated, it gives CASSLGSGANVLTF. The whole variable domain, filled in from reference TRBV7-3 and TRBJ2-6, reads GAGVSQTPSNKVTEKGKYVELRCDPISGHTALYWYRQSLGQGPEFLIYFQGTGAADDSGLPNDRFFAVRPEGSVSTLKIQRTERGDSAVYLCASSLGSGANVLTFGAGSRLTVL.

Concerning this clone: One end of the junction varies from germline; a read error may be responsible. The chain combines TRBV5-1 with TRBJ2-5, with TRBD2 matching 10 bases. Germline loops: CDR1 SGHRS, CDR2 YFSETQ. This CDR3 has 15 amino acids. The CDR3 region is CASSQPLAGQDTQYF. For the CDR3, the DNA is TGCGCCAGCAGCCAACCACTAGCGGGGCAAGACACCCAGTACTTC.

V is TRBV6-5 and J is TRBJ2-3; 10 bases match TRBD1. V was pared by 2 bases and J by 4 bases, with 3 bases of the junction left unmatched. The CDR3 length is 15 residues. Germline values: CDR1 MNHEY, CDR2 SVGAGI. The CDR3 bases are TGTGCCAGCAGTTACAGAGACAGGGGGCCAGATACGCAGTATTTT. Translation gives CASSYRDRGPDTQYF.

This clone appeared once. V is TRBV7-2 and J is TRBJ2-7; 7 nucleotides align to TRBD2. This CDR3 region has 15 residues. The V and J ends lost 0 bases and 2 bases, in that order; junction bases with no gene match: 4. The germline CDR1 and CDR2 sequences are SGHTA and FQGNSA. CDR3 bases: TGTGCCAGCAGCTTAGCTGCGGGAGCCACCTACGAGCAGTACTTC. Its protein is CASSLAAGATYEQYF. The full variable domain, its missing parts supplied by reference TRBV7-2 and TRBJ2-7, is GAGVSQSPSNKVTEKGKDVELRCDPISGHTALYWYRQSLGQGLEFLIYFQGNSAPDKSGLPSDRFSAERTGGSVSTLTIQRTQQEDSAVYLCASSLAAGATYEQYFGPGTRLTVT.

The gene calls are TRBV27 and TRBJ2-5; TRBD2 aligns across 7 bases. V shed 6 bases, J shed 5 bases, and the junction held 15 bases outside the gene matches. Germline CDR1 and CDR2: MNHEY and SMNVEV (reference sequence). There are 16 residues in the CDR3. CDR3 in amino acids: CASRGWVGGRAETQYF. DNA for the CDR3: TGTGCCAGCAGAGGGTGGGTAGGAGGGAGGGCGGAGACCCAGTACTTC.

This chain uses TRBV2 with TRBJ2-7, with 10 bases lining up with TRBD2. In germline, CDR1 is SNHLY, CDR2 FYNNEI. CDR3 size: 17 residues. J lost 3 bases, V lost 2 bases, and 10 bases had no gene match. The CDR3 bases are TGTGCCAGCAGTGAAACTAGCGGGGTGTTACCACGCTACGAGCAGTACTTC. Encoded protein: CASSETSGVLPRYEQYF.

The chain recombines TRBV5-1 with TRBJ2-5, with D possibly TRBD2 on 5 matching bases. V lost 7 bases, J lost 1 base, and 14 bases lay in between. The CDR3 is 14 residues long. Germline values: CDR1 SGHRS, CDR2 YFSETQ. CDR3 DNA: TGCGCCAGCGGCCTACTTGGGAGCCAAGAGACCCAGTACTTC. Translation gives CASGLLGSQETQYF.

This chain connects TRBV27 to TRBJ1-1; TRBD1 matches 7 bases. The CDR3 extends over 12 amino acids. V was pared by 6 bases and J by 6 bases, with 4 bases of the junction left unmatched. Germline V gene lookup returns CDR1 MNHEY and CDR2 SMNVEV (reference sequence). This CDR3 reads CASRTGRAEAFF. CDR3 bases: TGTGCCAGCAGGACAGGGAGGGCTGAAGCTTTCTTT.

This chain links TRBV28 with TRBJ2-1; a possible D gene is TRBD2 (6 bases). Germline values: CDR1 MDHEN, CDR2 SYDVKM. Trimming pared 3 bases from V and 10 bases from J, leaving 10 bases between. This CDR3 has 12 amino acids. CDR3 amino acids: CASSLGLQEQFF. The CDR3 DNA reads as TGTGCCAGCAGTTTGGGACTTCAGGAGCAGTTCTTC. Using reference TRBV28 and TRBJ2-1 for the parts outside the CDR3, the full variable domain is DVKVTQSSRYLVKRTGEKVFLECVQDMDHENMFWYRQDPGLGLRLIYFSYDVKMKEKGDIPEGYSVSREKKERFSLILESASTNQTSMYLCASSLGLQEQFFGPGTRLTVL.

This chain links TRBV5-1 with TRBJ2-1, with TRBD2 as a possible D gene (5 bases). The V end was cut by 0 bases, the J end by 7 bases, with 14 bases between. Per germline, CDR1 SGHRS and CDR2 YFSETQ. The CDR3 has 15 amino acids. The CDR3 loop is CASSLEEGLRNEQFF. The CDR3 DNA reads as TGCGCCAGCAGCTTGGAAGAGGGCCTTCGAAATGAGCAGTTCTTC.

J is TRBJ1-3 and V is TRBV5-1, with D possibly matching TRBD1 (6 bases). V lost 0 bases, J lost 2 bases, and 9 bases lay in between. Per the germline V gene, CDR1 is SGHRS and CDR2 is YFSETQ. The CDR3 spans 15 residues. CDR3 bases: TGCGCCAGCAGCTTGGACAGGGTGGCTGGAAACACCATATATTTT. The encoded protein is CASSLDRVAGNTIYF.

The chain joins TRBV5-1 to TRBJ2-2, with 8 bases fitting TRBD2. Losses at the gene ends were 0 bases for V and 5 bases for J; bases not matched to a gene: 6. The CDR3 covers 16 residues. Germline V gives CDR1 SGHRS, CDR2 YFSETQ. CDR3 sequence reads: CASSLGLAGSTGELFF. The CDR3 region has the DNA TGCGCCAGCAGCTTGGGGTTAGCGGGAAGTACCGGGGAGCTGTTTTTT.

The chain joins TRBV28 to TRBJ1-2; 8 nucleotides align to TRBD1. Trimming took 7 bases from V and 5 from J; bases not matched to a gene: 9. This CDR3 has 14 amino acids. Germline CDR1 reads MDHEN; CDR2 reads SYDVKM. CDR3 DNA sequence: TGTGCCAGCATCCAAACGGACAGGGCGTATGGCTACACCTTC. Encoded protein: CASIQTDRAYGYTF.

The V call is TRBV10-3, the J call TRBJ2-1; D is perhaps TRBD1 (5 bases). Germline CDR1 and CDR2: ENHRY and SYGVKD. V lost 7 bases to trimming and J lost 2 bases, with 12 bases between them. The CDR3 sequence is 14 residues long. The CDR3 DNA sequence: TGTGCCATCATGCAGGGAAGCCCCTACAATGAGCAGTTCTTC. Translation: CAIMQGSPYNEQFF.

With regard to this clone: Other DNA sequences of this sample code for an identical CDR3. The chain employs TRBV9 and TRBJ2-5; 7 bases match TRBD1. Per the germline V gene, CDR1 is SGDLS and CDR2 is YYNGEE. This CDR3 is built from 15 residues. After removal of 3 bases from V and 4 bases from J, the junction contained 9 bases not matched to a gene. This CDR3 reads CASSAGTGVGETQYF. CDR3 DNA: TGTGCCAGCAGCGCGGGCACAGGGGTGGGAGAGACCCAGTACTTC.

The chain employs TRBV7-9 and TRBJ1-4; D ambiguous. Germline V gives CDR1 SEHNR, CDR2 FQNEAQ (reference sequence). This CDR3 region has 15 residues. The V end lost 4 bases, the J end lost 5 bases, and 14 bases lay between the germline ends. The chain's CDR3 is CASSSAREVNEKLFF. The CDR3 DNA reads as TGTGCCAGCAGCTCAGCTAGGGAGGTGAATGAAAAACTGTTTTTT.

This chain's CDR3 is CASSSPGQGTETQYF. For the CDR3, the DNA is TGTGCCAGCAGTTCTCCGGGACAGGGGACAGAGACCCAGTACTTC. The V call is TRBV7-9, the J call TRBJ2-5, with 10 bases identical to TRBD1. This CDR3 region has 15 residues. V shed 6 bases and J 4 bases; nucleotides not matched to a gene: 8. Germline CDR1 reads SEHNR; CDR2 reads FQNEAQ (reference sequence).

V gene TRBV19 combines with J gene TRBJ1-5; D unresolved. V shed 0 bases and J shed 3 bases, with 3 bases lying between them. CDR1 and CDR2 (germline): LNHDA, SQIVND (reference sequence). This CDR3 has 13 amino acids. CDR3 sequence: CASSIETNQPQHF. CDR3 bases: TGTGCCAGTAGTATAGAAACCAATCAGCCCCAGCATTTT.

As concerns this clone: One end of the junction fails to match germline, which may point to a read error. In nucleotides, the CDR3 is TGTGCCAGCAGCGTTGTCGGGGGAGTAAGGGTCTTC. It specifies CASSVVGGVRVF. The chain joins TRBV7-8 to TRBJ2-1, with D tentatively TRBD2 (6 bases). Looked up from germline, CDR1 is SGHVS and CDR2 is FQNEAQ. This CDR3 comprises 12 residues.

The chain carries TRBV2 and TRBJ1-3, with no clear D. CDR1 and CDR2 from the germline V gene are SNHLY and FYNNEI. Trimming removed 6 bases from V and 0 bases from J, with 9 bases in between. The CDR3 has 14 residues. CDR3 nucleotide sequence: TGTGCCAGCAGGAAACAAAGCTCTGGAAACACCATATATTTT. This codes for CASRKQSSGNTIYF.